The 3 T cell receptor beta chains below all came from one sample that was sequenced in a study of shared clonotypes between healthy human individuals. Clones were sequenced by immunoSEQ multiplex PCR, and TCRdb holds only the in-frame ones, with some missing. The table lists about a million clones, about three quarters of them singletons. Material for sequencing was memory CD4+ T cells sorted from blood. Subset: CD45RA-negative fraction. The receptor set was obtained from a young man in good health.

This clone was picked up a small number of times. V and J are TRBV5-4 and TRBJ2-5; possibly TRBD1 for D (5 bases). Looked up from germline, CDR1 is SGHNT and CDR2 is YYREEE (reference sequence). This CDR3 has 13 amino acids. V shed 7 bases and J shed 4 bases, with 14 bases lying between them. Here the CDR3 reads CASSTGWGETQYF. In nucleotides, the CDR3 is TGTGCCAGCTCTACAGGCTGGGGAGAGACCCAGTACTTC.

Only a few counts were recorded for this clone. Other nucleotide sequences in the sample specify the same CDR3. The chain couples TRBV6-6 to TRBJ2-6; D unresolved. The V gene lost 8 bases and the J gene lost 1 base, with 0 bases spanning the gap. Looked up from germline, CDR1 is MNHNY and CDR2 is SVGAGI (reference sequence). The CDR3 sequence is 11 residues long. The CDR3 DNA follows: TGTGCCAGCTCTGGGGCCAACGTCCTGACTTTC. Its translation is CASSGANVLTF.

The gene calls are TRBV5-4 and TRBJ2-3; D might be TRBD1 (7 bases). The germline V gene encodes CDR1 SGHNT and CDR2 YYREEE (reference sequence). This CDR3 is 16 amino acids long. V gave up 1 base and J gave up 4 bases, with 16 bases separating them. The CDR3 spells CASSLRGRGAADTQYF. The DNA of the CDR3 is TGTGCCAGCAGCTTGCGCGGCAGGGGGGCAGCAGATACGCAGTATTTT.